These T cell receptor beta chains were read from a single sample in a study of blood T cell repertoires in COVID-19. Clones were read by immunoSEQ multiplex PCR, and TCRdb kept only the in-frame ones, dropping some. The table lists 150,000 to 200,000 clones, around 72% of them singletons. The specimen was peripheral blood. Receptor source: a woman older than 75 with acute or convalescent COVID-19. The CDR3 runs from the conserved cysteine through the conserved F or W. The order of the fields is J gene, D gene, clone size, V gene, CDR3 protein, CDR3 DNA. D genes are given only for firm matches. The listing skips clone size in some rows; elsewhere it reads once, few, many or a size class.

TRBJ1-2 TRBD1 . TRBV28 CASSSGQGFGGYTF TGTGCCAGCAGTTCGGGACAGGGGTTTGGTGGCTACACCTTC
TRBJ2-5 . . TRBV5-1 CASSLLQGPQETQYF TGCGCCAGCAGCTTGTTACAGGGCCCCCAAGAGACCCAGTACTTC
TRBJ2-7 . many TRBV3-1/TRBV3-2 CASRYGYEQYF TGTGCCAGCAGGTACGGTTACGAGCAGTACTTC
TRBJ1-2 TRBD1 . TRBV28 CASSPPTDRGLIYGYTF TGTGCCAGCAGTCCACCCACGGACAGGGGGCTTATCTATGGCTACACCTTC
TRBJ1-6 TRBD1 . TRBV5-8 CASRGRRGQDSPLHF TGTGCCAGCAGGGGACGAAGGGGGCAGGATTCACCCCTCCACTTT
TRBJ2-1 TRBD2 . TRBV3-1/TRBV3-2 CASSHPGLAPIEQFF TGTGCCAGCAGCCACCCGGGACTAGCGCCTATTGAGCAGTTCTTC
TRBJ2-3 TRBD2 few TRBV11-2 CASSSVAGGLTDTQYF TGTGCCAGCAGCTCGGTAGCGGGAGGGCTCACAGATACGCAGTATTTT
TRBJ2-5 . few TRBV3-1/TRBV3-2 CASSQLQETQYF TGTGCCAGCAGCCAACTTCAAGAGACCCAGTACTTC
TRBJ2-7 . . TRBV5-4 CASSLGVPGGEQYF TGTGCCAGCAGCTTGGGGGTTCCCGGGGGCGAGCAGTACTTC
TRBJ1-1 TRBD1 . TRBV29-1 CSGDSWTGTEAFF TGCAGCGGTGATAGTTGGACAGGGACTGAAGCTTTCTTT
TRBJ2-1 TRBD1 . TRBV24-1 CATSDGQGSLLNEQFF TGTGCCACCAGTGACGGACAGGGATCACTACTTAATGAGCAGTTCTTC
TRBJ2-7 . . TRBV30 CAGSAGTGVEQYF TGTGCCGGATCCGCAGGGACTGGTGTCGAGCAGTACTTC
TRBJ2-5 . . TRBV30 CAWDFDGGETQYF TGTGCCTGGGACTTCGACGGGGGAGAGACCCAGTACTTC
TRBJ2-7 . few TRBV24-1 CATGGTTGEAEQYF TGTGCCACCGGGGGAACAACAGGGGAGGCCGAGCAGTACTTC
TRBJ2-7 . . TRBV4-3 CASSQDRVAYEQYF TGCGCCAGCAGCCAAGACAGGGTAGCCTACGAGCAGTACTTC
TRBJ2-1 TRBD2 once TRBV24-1 CATSAASGPYNEQFF TGTGCCACCAGTGCAGCTAGCGGGCCCTACAATGAGCAGTTCTTC
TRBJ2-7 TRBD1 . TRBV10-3 CAISGTGSYEQYF TGTGCCATCAGTGGGACAGGCTCCTACGAGCAGTACTTC
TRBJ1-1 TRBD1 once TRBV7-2 CASSPWTGNTEAFF TGTGCCAGCAGCCCCTGGACAGGGAACACTGAAGCTTTCTTT